The clone carrying this TCR beta chain was recorded many times. Alpha- and beta-chain coverage of first-strand cDNA came from TRAV- and TRBV-specific primers. With a constant-region primer and a V-primer adapter, TCRs were subjected to around 20 PCR cycles of amplification. Isolated mRNA underwent amplification via in vitro transcription. Each CDR3 protein gets one entry after TCRdb re-called the reads with MiXCR. The sample consists of fewer than 90,000 distinct CDR3 sequences, 30% to 40% of them appearing once. This entry belongs to a study of low-dose radiotherapy and immunotherapy resistance in tumors. Study information: Each fraction for Cohort 1 was 0.5 Gy, given every 2 weeks, and the total came to 6.5 Gy. Aspirin was taken orally at 300 mg daily by patients, and this continued for four cycles from cycle 1 day 1.

The time point here: before trial treatment. Treatment of the donors consisted of nivolumab and ipilimumab (plus aspirin, low-dose cyclophosphamide and low-dose radiotherapy). The CDR3 consists of 16 residues. The germline V gene encodes CDR1 MNHEY and CDR2 SMNVEV (reference sequence). V lost 3 bases and J 0 bases, leaving 9 bases between the germline ends. This TCR came from a female donor with ovarian cancer. The chain recombines TRBV27 with TRBJ1-6; no clear D gene. The specimen was PBMCs, collected before treatment. The CDR3 sequence is CASSFREPSYNSPLHF. The CDR3 nucleotides are TGTGCCAGCAGTTTTCGCGAGCCCTCCTATAATTCACCCCTCCACTTT.